A selection of T cell receptor beta chains follows, all from one sample in a study of CD8 T cells in Susac syndrome. TCRdb redid the calling of the immunoSEQ multiplex PCR reads with MiXCR, one entry per CDR3 protein. The sample yields about 60,000 distinct CDR3 sequences, around 90% seen once. The sample was CD8+ T cells from PBMCs. The receptors stem from a human donor in good health. The CDR3 runs from the conserved cysteine through the conserved F or W. Fields, in order: clone size, V gene, D gene, J gene, CDR3 DNA, CDR3 protein. D genes are given only for firm matches. The size entry is marked missing in some rows and otherwise reads once, few, many or a size class.

.	TRBV20-1	.	TRBJ1-2	TGCAGTGCTAGAGAAGGGGGATTTTACACCTTC	CSAREGGFYTF
.	TRBV6-1	.	TRBJ2-7	TGTGCCAGCAGTGAAGACCCGGGCGTAGGCTACGAGCAGTACTTC	CASSEDPGVGYEQYF
once	TRBV11-2	.	TRBJ1-5	TGTGCCAGCAGCTTAGACAGCTTACAGCCCCAGCATTTT	CASSLDSLQPQHF
.	TRBV6-2/TRBV6-3	.	TRBJ1-5	TGTGCCAGCAGTTACGCCCGGGCTCCGGGCCAGCCCCAGCATTTT	CASSYARAPGQPQHF
once	TRBV27	TRBD1	TRBJ2-3	TGTGCCAGCAGTCCCGAGACAGGGGTTACTTTAGCAGATACGCAGTATTTT	CASSPETGVTLADTQYF
.	TRBV19	TRBD2	TRBJ2-1	TGTGCCAGTACCAGGATAGCGGGGGGTGGTAATGAGCAGTTCTTC	CASTRIAGGGNEQFF
.	TRBV7-6	TRBD2	TRBJ2-5	TGTGCCAGCAGCCGCCTCCACCCAGCGGGGGGAAAGTACCAAGAGACCCAGTACTTC	CASSRLHPAGGKYQETQYF
.	TRBV7-3	.	TRBJ2-1	TGTGCCAGCAGCTTACTTGGTCCGGGGGCAGGGCCACGTAATGAGCAGTTCTTC	CASSLLGPGAGPRNEQFF
.	TRBV2	.	TRBJ2-1	TGTGCCAGCGTTAGGGGAGCGGAGGGCAATGAGCAGTTCTTC	CASVRGAEGNEQFF
.	TRBV6-1	.	TRBJ2-2	TGTGCCAGCAGTGAACCGCATGCCCTGACGAACACCGGGGAGCTGTTTTTT	CASSEPHALTNTGELFF
.	TRBV25-1	.	TRBJ2-7	TGTGCCAGCAGTGACCGAAACTCTCGGGACCACCACTACGAGCAGTACTTC	CASSDRNSRDHHYEQYF
.	TRBV11-1	TRBD2	TRBJ2-1	TGTGCCAGCAGCTTAGTCGGGACTAGCAGTGAGCAGTTCTTC	CASSLVGTSSEQFF
.	TRBV12-3/TRBV12-4	.	TRBJ1-4	TGTGCCAGCAGTTCAATGACAGGTGTTATCGAAAAACTGTTTTTT	CASSSMTGVIEKLFF
.	TRBV6-2/TRBV6-3	TRBD2	TRBJ2-1	TGTGCCAGCAGTTACCCTAGCGGGGGGGTGGTGTCCTACAATGAGCAGTTCTTC	CASSYPSGGVVSYNEQFF